A single sample gave rise to the 12 T cell receptor beta chains below, sequenced in a study of blood T cell repertoires in COVID-19. Assay used: immunoSEQ multiplex PCR; TCRdb lists only in-frame clones, some missing. The sample yields approximately 150,000 clones, around 86% seen once. Sample: peripheral blood. The origin of the receptors is a man aged 45-65 years who had recovered from COVID-19.

The chain carries TRBV6-5 and TRBJ1-3; 7 nucleotides match TRBD1. This CDR3 is built from 15 residues. J gave up 1 base and V 2 bases, and 2 bases lay outside the gene matches. In germline, CDR1 is MNHEY, CDR2 SVGAGI. Here the CDR3 reads CASSYKGASGNTIYF. CDR3 DNA: TGTGCCAGCAGTTACAAGGGGGCTTCTGGAAACACCATATATTTT.

The chain has TRBV25-1 and TRBJ2-5; D call uncertain. Germline CDR1 and CDR2: MGHDK and SYGVNS. The V end was cut by 1 base, the J end by 1 base, with 10 bases between. CDR3 length: 15 residues. CDR3 protein: CASSEFGGSQETQYF. The CDR3 DNA reads as TGTGCCAGCAGTGAATTTGGCGGTAGCCAAGAGACCCAGTACTTC.

V gene TRBV7-2 combines with J gene TRBJ2-7; 10 bases match TRBD1. V shed 2 bases, J shed 3 bases, and the junction held 10 bases outside the gene matches. This CDR3 contains 17 residues. Germline CDR1 SGHTA, CDR2 FQGNSA. CDR3 sequence: CASSLQTGGVIRYEQYF. CDR3 DNA sequence: TGTGCCAGCAGCTTACAGACAGGGGGCGTCATTCGCTACGAGCAGTACTTC.

The rearrangement links TRBV9 to TRBJ1-2; the D gene is possibly TRBD1 (5 bases). This CDR3 contains 13 residues. Deletions cut 4 bases from V and 8 bases from J, with 15 bases between. From germline, CDR1 is SGDLS and CDR2 YYNGEE. The CDR3 is CASSPPGGDGYTF. As DNA, the CDR3 is TGTGCCAGCAGCCCCCCCGGAGGGGACGGCTACACCTTC.

This clone was seen once. The gene calls are TRBV5-6 and TRBJ1-2; 7 bases match TRBD1. The V segment lost 4 bases and the J segment 1 base; nucleotides outside the gene matches: 7. The CDR3 is made up of 15 amino acids. Germline-derived CDR1 and CDR2 are SGHDT and YYEEEE. The CDR3: CASSGRQGGNYGYTF. The DNA of the CDR3 is TGTGCCAGCAGCGGGCGACAGGGTGGTAACTATGGCTACACCTTC.

This chain links TRBV19 with TRBJ1-3, with TRBD1 matching over 10 bases. CDR3 size: 15 residues. The V segment lost 10 bases and the J segment 2 bases; nucleotides outside the gene matches: 8. CDR1 LNHDA and CDR2 SQIVND come from the germline V gene (reference sequence). Here the CDR3 reads CATQDRGQAGNTIYF. In nucleotides, the CDR3 is TGTGCCACCCAAGACAGGGGGCAAGCTGGAAACACCATATATTTT.

V and J are TRBV11-2 and TRBJ2-1; the D gene is possibly TRBD2 (5 bases). Germline CDR1 is SGHAT and CDR2 is FQNNGV. The CDR3 loop spans 15 amino acids. V was clipped by 5 bases and J by 4 bases, with 15 bases between them. The CDR3 nucleotides are TGTGCCAGCAGCCGGACGACTGACTATTACAATGAGCAGTTCTTC. This translates into CASSRTTDYYNEQFF.

In its sample, this clone was seen a few times. The chain uses TRBV7-8 and TRBJ2-7; unclear D gene. The ends were cut back, 1 base at V and 1 base at J, with 8 bases in the middle. CDR1 SGHVS and CDR2 FQNEAQ come from the germline V gene. The CDR3 runs to 14 residues. CDR3 loop: CASSLGMESYEQYF. In DNA, the CDR3 is TGTGCCAGCAGCTTAGGGATGGAGTCCTACGAGCAGTACTTC. Combining the CDR3 with reference TRBV7-8 and TRBJ2-7 gives the whole variable domain GAGVSQSPRYKVAKRGQDVALRCDPISGHVSLFWYQQALGQGPEFLTYFQNEAQLDKSGLPSDRFFAERPEGSVSTLKIQRTQQEDSAVYLCASSLGMESYEQYFGPGTRLTVT.

V and J are TRBV4-3 and TRBJ1-5; TRBD1 aligns across 7 bases. Trimming at V came to 4 bases and at J to 6 bases, leaving 9 bases not matched to a gene. The CDR3 length is 15 residues. Germline CDR1 reads LGHNA; CDR2 reads YSLEER. The CDR3 coding sequence is TGCGCCAGCAGCCGGGCGACAGGGACAAGTCAGCCCCAGCATTTT. Encoded protein: CASSRATGTSQPQHF.

The chain is built from TRBV5-6 and TRBJ2-7, with 7 bases fitting TRBD1. The V and J ends lost 4 bases and 6 bases, in that order; junction bases with no gene match: 16. The CDR3 loop spans 16 amino acids. Germline V gene sequence: CDR1 SGHDT, CDR2 YYEEEE. CDR3 region: CASSRRDRVSLTEQYF. The CDR3 coding sequence is TGTGCCAGCAGCCGACGGGACAGAGTTTCTCTTACCGAGCAGTACTTC.

The CDR3 sequence: CASSQGYEQPQHF. The CDR3 DNA sequence: TGTGCCAGCAGTCAGGGGTATGAGCAGCCCCAGCATTTT. The chain recombines TRBV12-3 or TRBV12-4 with TRBJ1-5; TRBD1 is a possible D gene (6 bases). With 5 bases removed from V and 7 bases from J, the gap between germline ends came to 12 bases. The CDR3 spans 13 residues.

The genes are TRBV19 and TRBJ1-5; no clear D gene. There are 14 residues in the CDR3. The V end was cut by 8 bases, the J end by 3 bases, with 14 bases between. Germline assignment: CDR1 LNHDA and CDR2 SQIVND (reference sequence). CDR3 loop: CASLSGGHNQPQHF. The CDR3 bases are TGTGCCAGTCTAAGTGGTGGTCACAATCAGCCCCAGCATTTT.